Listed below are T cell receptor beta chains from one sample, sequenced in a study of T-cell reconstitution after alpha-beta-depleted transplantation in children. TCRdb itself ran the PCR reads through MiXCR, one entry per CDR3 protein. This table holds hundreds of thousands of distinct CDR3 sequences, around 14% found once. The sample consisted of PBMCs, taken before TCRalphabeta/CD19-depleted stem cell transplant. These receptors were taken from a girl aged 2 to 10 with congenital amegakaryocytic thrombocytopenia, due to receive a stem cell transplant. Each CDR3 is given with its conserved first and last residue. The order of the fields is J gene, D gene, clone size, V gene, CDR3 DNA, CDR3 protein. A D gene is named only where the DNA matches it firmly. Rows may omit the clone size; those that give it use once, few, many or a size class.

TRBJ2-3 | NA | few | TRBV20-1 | TGCAGTGCTCTCAACCCCGCACGATACACAGATACGCAGTATTTT | CSALNPARYTDTQYF
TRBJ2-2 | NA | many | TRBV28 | TGTGCCAGCAGTTTCCGCCGGGACGACACCGGGGAGCTGTTTTTT | CASSFRRDDTGELFF
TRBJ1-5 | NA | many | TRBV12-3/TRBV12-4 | TGTGCCAGCAGTTTCGGCATCCGGGAAAATCAGCCCCAGCATTTT | CASSFGIRENQPQHF
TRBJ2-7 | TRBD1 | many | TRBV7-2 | TGTGCCAGCAGCTTAATAGGGACAGGGGTCGAGCAGTACTTC | CASSLIGTGVEQYF
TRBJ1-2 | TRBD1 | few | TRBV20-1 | TGCAGTGCTCTGGACAGGGGGCGCCATGGCTACACCTTC | CSALDRGRHGYTF
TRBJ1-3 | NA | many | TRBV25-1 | TGTGCCAGCAGTGGCCCCGGGTCTGGAAACACCATATATTTT | CASSGPGSGNTIYF
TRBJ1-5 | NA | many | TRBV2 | TGTGCCAGCGATCTCTCTCCAAGCAATCAGCCCCAGCATTTT | CASDLSPSNQPQHF
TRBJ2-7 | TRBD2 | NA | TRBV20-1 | TGCAGTGCTAGAGATTTAGCGGGAGGGGTCGCCTACGAGCAGTACTTC | CSARDLAGGVAYEQYF
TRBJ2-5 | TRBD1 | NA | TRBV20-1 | TGCAGTGCCCAGAGGACCCAGGACAGGGGCCAAGAGACCCAGTACTTC | CSAQRTQDRGQETQYF
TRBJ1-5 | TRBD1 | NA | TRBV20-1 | TGCAGTGCTTCGGACAGGGATAGCAATCAGCCCCAGCATTTT | CSASDRDSNQPQHF
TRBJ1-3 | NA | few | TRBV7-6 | TGTGCCAGCAGCTTCTTATCTGGGGGCGGAAACACCATATATTTT | CASSFLSGGGNTIYF
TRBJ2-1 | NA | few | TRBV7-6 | TGTGCCAGCAGCCCCTTAGGGGAAAATGAGCAGTTCTTC | CASSPLGENEQFF
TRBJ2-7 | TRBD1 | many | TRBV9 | TGTGCCAGCAGCGGGGACAGGGGCTACGAGCAGTACTTC | CASSGDRGYEQYF
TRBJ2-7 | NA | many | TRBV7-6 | TGTGCCAGCAGCCCCACTACATACTACGAGCAGTACTTC | CASSPTTYYEQYF
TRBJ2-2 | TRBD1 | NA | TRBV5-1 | TGCGCCAGCAGCCCTGGACAGGGGATTGGTGGGGAGCTGTTTTTT | CASSPGQGIGGELFF
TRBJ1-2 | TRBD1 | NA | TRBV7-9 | TGTGCCAGCAGCTTCATTCATGGACAGGGCCCTAACTATGGCTACACCTTC | CASSFIHGQGPNYGYTF
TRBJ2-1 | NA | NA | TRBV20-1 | TGCAGTGCTACTGGGGCCCTCAATGAGCAGTTCTTC | CSATGALNEQFF
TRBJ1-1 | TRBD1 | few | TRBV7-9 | TGTGCCAGCAGCTTGGACAGGGGGCCCAGTGAAGCTTTCTTT | CASSLDRGPSEAFF
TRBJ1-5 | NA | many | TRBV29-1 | TGCAGCGTTGTGTCGGGGTACAATCAGCCCCAGCATTTT | CSVVSGYNQPQHF
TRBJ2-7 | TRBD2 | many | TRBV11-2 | TGTGCCAGCAGCTTCCTAGCGGAAAAAAGCTCCTACGAGCAGTACTTC | CASSFLAEKSSYEQYF
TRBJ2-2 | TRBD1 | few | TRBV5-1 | TGCGCCAGCAGCGGGGCTCCCGGGACAGCAAACACCGGGGAGCTGTTTTTT | CASSGAPGTANTGELFF
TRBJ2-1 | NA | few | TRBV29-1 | TGCAGCGTTGAGGCCTTCTACAATGAGCAGTTCTTC | CSVEAFYNEQFF
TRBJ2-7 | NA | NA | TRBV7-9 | TGTGCCAGCAGCTTAAGTGGCGGCGGGAACATTTACGAGCAGTACTTC | CASSLSGGGNIYEQYF
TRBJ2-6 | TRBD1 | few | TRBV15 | TGTGCCACCAGCATAGACAGGGGTGGGGCCAACGTCCTGACTTTC | CATSIDRGGANVLTF
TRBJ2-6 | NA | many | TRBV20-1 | TGCAGTGCACCGACGTGGAAAGGCCTTTTATTTGGGGCCAACGTCCTGACTTTC | CSAPTWKGLLFGANVLTF
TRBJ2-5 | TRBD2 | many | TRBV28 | TGTGCCAGCAGTCTCCCGGGACTACACCAAGAGACCCAGTACTTC | CASSLPGLHQETQYF
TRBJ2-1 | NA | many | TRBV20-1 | TGCAGTGCTAGCCACGGGGTAAATGAGCAGTTCTTC | CSASHGVNEQFF
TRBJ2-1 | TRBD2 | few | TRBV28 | TGTGCCAGCACCACGCCCCTAGCGGGGGCCTACAATGAGCAGTTCTTC | CASTTPLAGAYNEQFF
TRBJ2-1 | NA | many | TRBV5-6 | TGTGCCAGCAGCTTGGAACGGGGGAGTTCATACAATGAGCAGTTCTTC | CASSLERGSSYNEQFF
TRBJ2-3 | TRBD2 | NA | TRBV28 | TGTGCCAGCAGTGCTCGGACTAGCGGAGGGGTGGATACGCAGTATTTT | CASSARTSGGVDTQYF
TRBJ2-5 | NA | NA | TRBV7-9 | TGTGCCAGCAGCCAGTCGCTCGGGGACGTGACCAAGTACTTC | CASSQSLGDVTKYF
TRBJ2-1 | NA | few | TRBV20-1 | TGCAGTGCCGCACTATTCCTGCCCTACAATGAGCAGTTCTTC | CSAALFLPYNEQFF
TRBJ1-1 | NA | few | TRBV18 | TGTGCCAGCTCGCCAAGCCCAGACACTGAAGCTTTCTTT | CASSPSPDTEAFF